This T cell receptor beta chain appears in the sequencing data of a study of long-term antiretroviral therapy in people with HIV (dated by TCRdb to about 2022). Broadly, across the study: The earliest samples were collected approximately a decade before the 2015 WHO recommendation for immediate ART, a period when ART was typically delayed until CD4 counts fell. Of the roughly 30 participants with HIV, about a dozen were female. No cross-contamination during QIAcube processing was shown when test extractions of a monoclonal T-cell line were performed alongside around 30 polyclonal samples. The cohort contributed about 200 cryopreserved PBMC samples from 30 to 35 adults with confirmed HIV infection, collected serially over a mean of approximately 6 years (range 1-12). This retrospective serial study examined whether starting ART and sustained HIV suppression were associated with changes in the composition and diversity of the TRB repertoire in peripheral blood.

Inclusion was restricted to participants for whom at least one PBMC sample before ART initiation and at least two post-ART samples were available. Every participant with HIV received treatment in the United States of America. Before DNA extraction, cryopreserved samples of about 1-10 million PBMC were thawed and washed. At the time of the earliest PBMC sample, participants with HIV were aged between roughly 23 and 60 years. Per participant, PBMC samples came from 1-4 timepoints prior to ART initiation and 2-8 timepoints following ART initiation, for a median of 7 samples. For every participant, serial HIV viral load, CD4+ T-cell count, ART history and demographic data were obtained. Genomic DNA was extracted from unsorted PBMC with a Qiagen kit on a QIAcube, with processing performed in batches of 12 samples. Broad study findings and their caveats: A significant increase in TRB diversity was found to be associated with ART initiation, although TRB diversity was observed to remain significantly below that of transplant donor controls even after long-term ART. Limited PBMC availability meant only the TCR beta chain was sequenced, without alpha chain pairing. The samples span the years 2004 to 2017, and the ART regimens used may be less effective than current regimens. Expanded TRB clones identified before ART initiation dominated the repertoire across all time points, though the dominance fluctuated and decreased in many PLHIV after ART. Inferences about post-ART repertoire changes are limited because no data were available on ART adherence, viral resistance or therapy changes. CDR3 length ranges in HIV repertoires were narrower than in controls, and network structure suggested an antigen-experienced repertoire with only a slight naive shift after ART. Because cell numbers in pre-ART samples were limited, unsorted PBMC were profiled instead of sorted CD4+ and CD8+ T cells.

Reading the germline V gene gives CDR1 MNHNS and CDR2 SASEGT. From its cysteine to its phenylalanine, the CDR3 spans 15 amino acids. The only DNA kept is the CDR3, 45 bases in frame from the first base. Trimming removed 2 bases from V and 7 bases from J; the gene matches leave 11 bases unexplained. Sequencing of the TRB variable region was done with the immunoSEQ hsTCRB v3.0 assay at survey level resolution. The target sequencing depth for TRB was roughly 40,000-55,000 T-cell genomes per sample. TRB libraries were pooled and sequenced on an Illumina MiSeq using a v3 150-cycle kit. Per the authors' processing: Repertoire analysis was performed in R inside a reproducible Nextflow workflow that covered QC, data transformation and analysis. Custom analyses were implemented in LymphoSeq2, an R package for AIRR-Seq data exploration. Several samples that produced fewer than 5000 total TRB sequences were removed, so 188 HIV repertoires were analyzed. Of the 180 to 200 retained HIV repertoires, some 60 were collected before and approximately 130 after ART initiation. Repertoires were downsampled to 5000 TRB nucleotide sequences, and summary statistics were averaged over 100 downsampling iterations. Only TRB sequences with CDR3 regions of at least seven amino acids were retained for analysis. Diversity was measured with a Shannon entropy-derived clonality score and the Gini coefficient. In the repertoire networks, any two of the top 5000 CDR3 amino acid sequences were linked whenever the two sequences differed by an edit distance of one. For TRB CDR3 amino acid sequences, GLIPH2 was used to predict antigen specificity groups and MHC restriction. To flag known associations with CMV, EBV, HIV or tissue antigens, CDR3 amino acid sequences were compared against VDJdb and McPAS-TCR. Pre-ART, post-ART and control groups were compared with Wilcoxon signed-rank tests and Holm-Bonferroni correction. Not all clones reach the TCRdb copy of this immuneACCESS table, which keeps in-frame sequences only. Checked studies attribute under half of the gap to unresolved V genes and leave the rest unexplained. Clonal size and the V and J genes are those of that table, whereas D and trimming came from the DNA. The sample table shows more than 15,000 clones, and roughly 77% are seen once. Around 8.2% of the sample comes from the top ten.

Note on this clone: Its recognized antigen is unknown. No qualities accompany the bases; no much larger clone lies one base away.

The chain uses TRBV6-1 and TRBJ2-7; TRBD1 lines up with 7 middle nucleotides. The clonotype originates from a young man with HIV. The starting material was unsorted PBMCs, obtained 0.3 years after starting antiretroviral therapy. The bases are TGTGCCAGCAGTGAAAGACCGGGACAGCCTAAAGAGCAGTACTTC. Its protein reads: CASSERPGQPKEQYF.